The clone carrying this T cell receptor (beta chain) has a handful of counts. The antigen is unknown. At the Johns Hopkins FTIC core, DNA taken from cultured CD4+ T cells was sequenced by way of the Oncomine TCR Beta short-read assay. MiXCR, run by TCRdb on the PCR reads, gives a single entry per CDR3 protein. The table has 7,000 to 8,000 distinct CDR3 sequences, 20% seen once. The sample is drawn from a study of vaccination and CD4 T cells after COVID-19. Whole-study results and caveats: Median SARS-CoV-2-reactive clonotype numbers went from about 20 to 38; this increase was not significant.

Treatment meaning: approximately nine-day PBMC culture with coronavirus spike peptide pools or control peptides (ViraFEST assay). In the ViraFEST assay, peptide-pool expansion preceded TCR sequencing of expanded clonotypes. Patients returned positive PCR results between March and December 2020, earlier than US Alpha, Beta and Delta variants. Investigators isolated CD4+ T cells by negative selection after approximately eleven days of culture. V shed 6 bases, J shed 9 bases, and the junction held 13 bases outside the gene matches. Germline V gives CDR1 MNHNS, CDR2 SASEGT. The CDR3 runs 16 residues. The V and J genes are TRBV6-1 and TRBJ1-6; 8 bases map to TRBD1. The sequencing here drew on CD4+ T cells from blood, cultured in vitro, taken after SARS-CoV-2 vaccination. The TCR sequence derives from a human donor who had recovered from COVID-19. The CDR3 DNA reads TGTGCCAGCAGAGAACAGGGGGATTCTAACAGTTCACCCCTCCACTTT. Its protein is CASREQGDSNSSPLHF.